The TCR beta chain described here comes from a study of blood T cell repertoires in COVID-19. Across the study: Whether acute or convalescent, the COVID-19 samples came from the United States, Italy and Spain. Sample material is recorded as cDNA or gDNA derived from T cells, B-cell-depleted T cells, or PBMCs.

As handled by the study authors: Reference gene primer amplification gave estimated nucleated cell counts. This table comes from immunoSEQ multiplex PCR, and its TCRdb copy is limited to in-frame clones, with some not included. The D gene and trimming were derived from the DNA, and the V and J assignments and clone size from that table. The table records 99,000 or so clones, approximately 80% of them present only once. The V segment lost 5 bases and the J segment 6 bases; nucleotides outside the gene matches: 8. The germline V gene has CDR1 SGHRS and CDR2 YFSETQ. This CDR3 spans 15 amino acids. Material for sequencing was peripheral blood. V and J are TRBV5-1 and TRBJ1-4, with 9 bases fitting TRBD1. This TCR derives from a man at least 80 years old with acute or convalescent COVID-19. CDR3 nucleotide sequence: TGCGCCAGCAGTTCCGGGACAGGGTATTATGAAAAACTGTTTTTT. Translation: CASSSGTGYYEKLFF. Based on the CDR3 plus reference TRBV5-1 and TRBJ1-4, the full variable domain is KAGVTQTPRYLIKTRGQQVTLSCSPISGHRSVSWYQQTPGQGLQFLFEYFSETQRNKGNFPGRFSGRQFSNSRSEMNVSTLELGDSALYLCASSSGTGYYEKLFFGSGTQLSVL.